This T cell receptor (beta chain) stems from a study of blood T cell repertoires in COVID-19 (dated by TCRdb to the early 2020s). Notes on the research overall: The collaborator samples originated in the United States, Italy and Spain and spanned the acute and convalescent phases of COVID-19. Samples were obtained from the ongoing ImmuneRACE study (first 160 participants) and from over a thousand subjects provided by 6 global collaborators. The repertoires were made available in a free public database intended to serve as a resource for research on the immune response to SARS-CoV-2. The prospective study material was composed of cDNA or gDNA derived from T cells, B-cell-depleted T cells, or PBMCs. Nearly every sample came with metadata listing a de-identified subject ID, COVID-19 status, age in years and sex. The dataset comprised deeply sampled blood TCRbeta repertoires from subjects exposed to, actively infected with, or recovered from COVID-19. HLA class I and class II types, where available, came from metadata supplied by the sample provider rather than from assay-based typing. The full study reports these points: The quantity of clinical and demographic metadata differed by source and by participant and was supplied without curation.

TCRbeta CDR3 regions were amplified from genomic DNA using the immunoSEQ Assay, a bias-controlled multiplex PCR. As for how the authors treated the data: Nucleated cell counts per sample were estimated from amplification of reference gene primers within the assay. To quantify the absolute abundance of each unique TCRbeta CDR3 rearrangement, sequence reads were collapsed and filtered. For each sample, productive Simpson clonality was calculated by taking the square root of Simpson's diversity index across productive rearrangements. In its TCRdb copy, this immuneACCESS table keeps in-frame sequences only and misses some clones. Where compared with another copy, unresolved V genes explain less than half of these, and the others have no known cause. That table is the source of V, J and clone size, and D and trimming were worked out from the DNA. The sample table lists some 160,000 clones, 60% to 80% of them with a count of one. Over 7% of the sample is taken by the ten largest.

Collaborating institutions collected whole blood in K2EDTA tubes following their own protocols. Collaborator samples were shipped for TCRbeta analysis as frozen whole blood, isolated PBMCs, or DNA extracted from either sample type. For CDR1 and CDR2, the germline V gene lists SGDLS and YYNGEE. V loses 4 bases, J loses 5 bases, and the germline ends lie 9 bases apart. The CDR3 numbers 12 residues from cysteine through phenylalanine. Solely the CDR3 DNA is kept, with 36 bases framed from the first base. For this clone: The target of this receptor is not known. The record has no base qualities; no much larger clone is one base away.

The clonotype comes from a middle-aged man with active or convalescent COVID-19. Material for sequencing was peripheral blood. The chain is assembled from TRBV9 and TRBJ1-1; the D gene is possibly TRBD1, with 6 bases matching. The CDR3 here reads CASSPRGTEAFF. The DNA sequence is given as TGTGCCAGCAGCCCAAGGGGGACTGAAGCTTTCTTT. Beyond the CDR3, the reference TRBV9 and TRBJ1-1 genes provide the residues; the full variable domain reads: DSGVTQTPKHLITATGQRVTLRCSPRSGDLSVYWYQQSLDQGLQFLIQYYNGEERAKGNILERFSAQQFPDLHSELNLSSLELGDSALYFCASSPRGTEAFFGQGTRLTVV.